What follows are 18 T cell receptor beta chains derived from one specimen sequenced in a study of Ad26.COV2.S vaccination and SARS-CoV-2 variants. Profiling relied on immunoSEQ multiplex PCR, and the TCRdb table lists in-frame clones only, not all of them. Here the sample spans hundreds of thousands of clones, roughly 90% being singletons. Regarding treatment: some 19 received Ad26.COV2.S at low or high dose, single or two shots; roughly 5 received placebo; per-sample allocation not given. Sampling took place 63 days after the first vaccine or placebo injection. This sample comprised peripheral blood, obtained in a trial of Ad26.COV2.S vaccine versus placebo. These TCRs come from a person aged 18-60 years who received the Ad26.COV2.S COVID-19 vaccine or a placebo.

Concerning this clone itself: Other DNA sequences of this sample code for an identical CDR3. The rearrangement links TRBV6-5 to TRBJ2-3; D unclear. The CDR3 extends over 11 amino acids. Trimming removed 5 bases at V and 0 bases at J, with 0 bases between. The germline gives CDR1 MNHEY, CDR2 SVGAGI. CDR3 coding DNA: TGTGCCAGCAGTAGCACAGATACGCAGTATTTT. The encoded protein is CASSSTDTQYF.

The chain has TRBV7-6 and TRBJ1-5; D is unresolved. CDR3 length: 12 residues. Germline V gene lookup returns CDR1 SGHVS and CDR2 FNYEAQ. Between the trimmed V and J ends, which lost 5 bases and 3 bases, there was a span of 5 bases. The CDR3 DNA reads as TGTGCCAGCAGCGGGCTCAATCAGCCCCAGCATTTT. Protein product: CASSGLNQPQHF.

The rearrangement uses TRBV2 and TRBJ1-5; the D gene is possibly TRBD1 (5 bases). Germline lookup yields CDR1 SNHLY and CDR2 FYNNEI. Trimming took off 7 bases at V and 0 bases at J, with 7 bases between the two ends. CDR3 length equals 13 residues. CDR3 bases: TGTGCCAGCACGACAGATAGCAATCAGCCCCAGCATTTT. Translated, it gives CASTTDSNQPQHF.

V is TRBV3-1 (or the pseudogene TRBV3-2) and J is TRBJ2-2; D not certain. The ends were cut back, 4 bases at V and 0 bases at J, with 9 bases in the middle. The CDR3 covers 15 residues. In germline, CDR1 is LGHDT, CDR2 YNNKEL (reference sequence). The CDR3 DNA sequence: TGTGCCAGCAGCCGATCCCTAGCGAACACCGGGGAGCTGTTTTTT. This encodes CASSRSLANTGELFF.

This rearrangement joins TRBV6-5 to TRBJ1-2; no clear D gene. This CDR3 region has 11 residues. Trimming removed 1 base from V and 7 bases from J, with 4 bases in between. Germline values: CDR1 MNHEY, CDR2 SVGAGI. The CDR3: CASSYWGGYTF. CDR3 DNA: TGTGCCAGCAGTTACTGGGGTGGCTACACCTTC.

The chain has TRBV4-1 and TRBJ1-2, with D possibly TRBD1 on 5 matching bases. Deletions cut 1 base from V and 9 bases from J, with 24 bases between. Germline lookup yields CDR1 MGHRA and CDR2 YSYEKL. This CDR3 region has 17 residues. CDR3 DNA sequence: TGCGCCAGCAGCCAAGTATGGTCGGTGGAGGGGCGTATCCGCTACACCTTC. It codes for CASSQVWSVEGRIRYTF.

The V gene is TRBV5-4, the J gene TRBJ2-3, with a weak D call TRBD2 (6 bases). Germline V gene sequence: CDR1 SGHNT, CDR2 YYREEE (reference sequence). The CDR3 extends over 15 amino acids. Trimming stripped 10 bases from V and 1 base from J, with 19 bases between. Here the CDR3 DNA reads TGTGCCCTGGGACGGGAGCCCCTCGGCACAGATACGCAGTATTTT. Translated: CALGREPLGTDTQYF.

The chain employs TRBV6-5 and TRBJ1-2, with TRBD1 matching over 7 bases. The junction had 12 bases not matched to a gene; V was cut back by 6 bases and J by 8 bases. Germline values: CDR1 MNHEY, CDR2 SVGAGI. CDR3 length: 14 residues. The CDR3 loop reads CASRDGTGDRGYTF. The CDR3 nucleotides read TGTGCCAGCAGAGACGGAACAGGGGATCGAGGCTACACCTTC.

V usage is TRBV7-8 and J usage is TRBJ1-1; TRBD1 matches at 11 bases. V dropped 5 bases and J dropped 3; count of bases not matched to a gene: 11. This CDR3 spans 17 amino acids. Looked up from germline, CDR1 is SGHVS and CDR2 is FQNEAQ. CDR3 sequence: CASSPAGWDRGDTEAFF. The CDR3 DNA follows: TGTGCCAGCAGCCCAGCAGGGTGGGACAGGGGGGACACTGAAGCTTTCTTT.

The chain links TRBV12-3 or TRBV12-4 to TRBJ1-1; D unclear. This CDR3 has 11 amino acids. V shed 7 bases and J shed 5 bases, with 8 bases lying between them. CDR3 amino acids: CASTLGTEAFF. CDR3 coding DNA: TGTGCCAGCACACTGGGGACTGAAGCTTTCTTT.

As to this clone: An end of the junction differs from the germline gene, which may be a read error. The rearrangement links TRBV4-3 to TRBJ1-2; 11 bases match TRBD1. Germline-derived CDR1 and CDR2 are LGHNA and YSLEER. The CDR3 has 16 amino acids. CDR3 DNA sequence: TGCGCCCGCAGCCGCCCCGGGACAGGGGGAAACTATGGCTACACCTTC. Protein sequence: CARSRPGTGGNYGYTF.

The CDR3 bases are TGTGCCAGCTCACCACGGGAGGCGACTCTACAAGAGACCCAGTACTTC. Its protein is CASSPREATLQETQYF. The V and J genes are TRBV18 and TRBJ2-5; tentative D call: TRBD2 (6 bases). Germline CDR1 and CDR2: KGHSH and LQKENI. Trimming pared 1 base from V and 2 bases from J, leaving 14 bases between. The CDR3 consists of 16 residues.

V and J are TRBV4-3 and TRBJ2-5; 10 bases agree with TRBD2. CDR3 length: 14 residues. Germline lookup yields CDR1 LGHNA and CDR2 YSLEER. With 3 bases clipped from V and 6 bases from J, the junction kept 4 bases outside the gene matches. CDR3 nucleotides: TGCGCCAGCAGCCAGACGGGACTAGCGAAGACCCAGTACTTC. This sequence encodes CASSQTGLAKTQYF.

V gene TRBV19 combines with J gene TRBJ1-1, with unresolved D. The ends were cut back, 6 bases at V and 1 base at J, with 9 bases in the middle. The CDR3 is made up of 13 amino acids. From germline, CDR1 is LNHDA and CDR2 SQIVND (reference sequence). This chain's CDR3 is CASRIQQNTEAFF. For the CDR3, the DNA is TGTGCCAGTAGGATTCAGCAGAACACTGAAGCTTTCTTT. The full variable domain, with the rest looked up from reference TRBV19 and TRBJ1-1, is DGGITQSPKYLFRKEGQNVTLSCEQNLNHDAMYWYRQDPGQGLRLIYYSQIVNDFQKGDIAEGYSVSREKKESFPLTVTSAQKNPTAFYLCASRIQQNTEAFFGQGTRLTVV.

This clone was picked up a small number of times. This chain links TRBV6-1 with TRBJ2-7; 11 bases are a match to TRBD2. This CDR3 is 18 amino acids long. Trimming took 2 bases from V and 0 from J; bases not matched to a gene: 9. Germline loops: CDR1 MNHNS, CDR2 SASEGT. The CDR3 loop reads CASSELASGGPPSYEQYF. The DNA for the CDR3 is TGTGCCAGCAGTGAATTAGCTAGCGGGGGGCCGCCCTCCTACGAGCAGTACTTC.

The V gene is TRBV7-2, the J gene TRBJ1-5; 10 nucleotides align to TRBD1. The CDR3 loop spans 14 amino acids. Germline CDR1 is SGHTA and CDR2 is FQGNSA. V shed 3 bases, J shed 6 bases, and the junction held 2 bases outside the gene matches. CDR3 coding DNA: TGTGCCAGCAGCTTTCGACAGGGGGCTCAGCCCCAGCATTTT. Amino acid sequence: CASSFRQGAQPQHF.

This clone was detected once. This chain uses TRBV7-2 with TRBJ1-1; TRBD1 matches at 8 bases. Per the germline V gene, CDR1 is SGHTA and CDR2 is FQGNSA. The CDR3 is 18 amino acids. V gave up 4 bases and J gave up 0 bases; unmatched junction bases: 13. DNA for the CDR3: TGTGCCAGCAGCTCGGGGGGGGACAGGCGCTACATGAACACTGAAGCTTTCTTT. Amino acid sequence: CASSSGGDRRYMNTEAFF.

This clone has just one count. This chain links TRBV4-1 with TRBJ2-3; 8 nucleotides agree with TRBD1. This CDR3 comprises 15 residues. The V gene end was trimmed by 4 bases and the J gene end by 2 bases; junction bases not matched to a gene: 5. Germline V gives CDR1 MGHRA, CDR2 YSYEKL. The chain's CDR3 is CASSRGQDFTDTQYF. For the CDR3, the DNA is TGCGCCAGCAGCCGGGGACAGGACTTCACAGATACGCAGTATTTT.